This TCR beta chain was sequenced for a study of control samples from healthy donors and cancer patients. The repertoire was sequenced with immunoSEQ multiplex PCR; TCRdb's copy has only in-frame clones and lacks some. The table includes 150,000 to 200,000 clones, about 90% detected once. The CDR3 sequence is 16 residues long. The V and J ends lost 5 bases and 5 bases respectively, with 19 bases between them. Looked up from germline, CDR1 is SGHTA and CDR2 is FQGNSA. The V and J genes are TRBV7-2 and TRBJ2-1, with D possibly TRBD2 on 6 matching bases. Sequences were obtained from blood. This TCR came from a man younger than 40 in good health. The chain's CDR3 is CASSRGRYDRDNEQFF. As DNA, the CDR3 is TGTGCCAGCAGCCGGGGGAGGTACGATCGGGACAATGAGCAGTTCTTC.